The clone carrying this T cell receptor (beta chain) was observed a handful of times. Antigen unknown. TCRdb recomputed calls from the reads with MiXCR, one row per CDR3 protein. The sample shows around 740,000 distinct CDR3 sequences, 35% to 45% of them seen only once. Germline V lookup: CDR1 SQVTM, CDR2 ANQGSEA. This CDR3 has 15 residues. V lost 5 bases to trimming and J lost 3 bases, with 19 bases between them. The sample belongs to a study of T cell repertoires in cytomegalovirus infection. In the study overall: Based on public TCR beta signatures, there were indications of CMV infection and of a matching HLA type.

Study-level results: Summed frequency of public TCR beta families distinguished CMV carriers with the relevant HLA. The ex vivo response was dominated by HLA-C-restricted CMV-specific TCR beta clonotypes.

The sequenced sample was PBMCs. The V call is TRBV29-1, the J call TRBJ1-1; D may be TRBD1 (5 bases). This receptor was taken from a human donor in good health (CMV status not recorded). Some clones in this sample may be carry-over from other donors' samples. The CDR3 region is CSVWGPFFQDTEAFF. CDR3 sequence (DNA): TGCAGCGTTTGGGGCCCCTTCTTTCAGGACACTGAAGCTTTCTTT.